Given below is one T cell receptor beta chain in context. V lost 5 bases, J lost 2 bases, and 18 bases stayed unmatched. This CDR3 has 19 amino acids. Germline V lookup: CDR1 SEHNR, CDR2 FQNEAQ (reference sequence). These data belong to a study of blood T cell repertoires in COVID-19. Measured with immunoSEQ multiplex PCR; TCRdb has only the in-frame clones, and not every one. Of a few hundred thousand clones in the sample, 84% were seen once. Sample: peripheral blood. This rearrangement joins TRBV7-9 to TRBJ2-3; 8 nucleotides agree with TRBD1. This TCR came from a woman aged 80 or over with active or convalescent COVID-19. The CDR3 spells CASSLVLTGGPKSTDTQYF. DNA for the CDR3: TGTGCCAGCAGCCTCGTCTTAACAGGGGGTCCTAAGTCCACAGATACGCAGTATTTT.